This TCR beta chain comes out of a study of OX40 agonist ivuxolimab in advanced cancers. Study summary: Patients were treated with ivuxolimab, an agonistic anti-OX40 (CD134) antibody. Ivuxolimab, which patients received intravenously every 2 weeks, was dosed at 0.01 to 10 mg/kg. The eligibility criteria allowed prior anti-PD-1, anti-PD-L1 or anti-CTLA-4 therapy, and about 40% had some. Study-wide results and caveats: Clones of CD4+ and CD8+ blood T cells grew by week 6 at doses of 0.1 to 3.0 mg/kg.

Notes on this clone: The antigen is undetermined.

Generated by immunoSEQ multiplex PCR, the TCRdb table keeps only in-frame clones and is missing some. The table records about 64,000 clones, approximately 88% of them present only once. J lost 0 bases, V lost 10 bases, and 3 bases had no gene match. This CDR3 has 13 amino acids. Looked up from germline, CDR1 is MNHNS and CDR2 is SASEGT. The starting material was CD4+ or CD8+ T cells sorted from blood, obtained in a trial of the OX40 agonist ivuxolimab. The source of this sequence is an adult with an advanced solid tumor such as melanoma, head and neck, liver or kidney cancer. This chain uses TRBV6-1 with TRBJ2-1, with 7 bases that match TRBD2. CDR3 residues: CATGGSSYNEQFF. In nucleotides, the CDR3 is TGTGCCACCGGGGGGTCCTCCTACAATGAGCAGTTCTTC.